One sample yielded the 5 T cell receptor beta chains listed below, sequenced in a study of T cell changes during pregnancy in multiple sclerosis. Libraries were prepared by immunoSEQ multiplex PCR; TCRdb keeps only in-frame clonotypes and omits some of them. Found here are over 50,000 clones, approximately 88% of them singletons; the top ten hold approximately 1.8%. The sequences come from peripheral blood, collected in the first trimester of pregnancy. Receptors were obtained from a female donor with multiple sclerosis, enrolled in a pregnancy study.

The rearrangement uses TRBV6-1 and TRBJ1-3; D gene ambiguous. The CDR3 totals 14 residues. Trimming removed 5 bases at V and 0 bases at J, with 8 bases between. Germline V lookup: CDR1 MNHNS, CDR2 SASEGT. The CDR3 DNA is TGTGCCAGCAGTTTACAGAGCTCTGGAAACACCATATATTTT. Translated, it gives CASSLQSSGNTIYF.

This chain uses TRBV19 with TRBJ1-5, with D perhaps TRBD1 (6 bases). The CDR3 is 15 residues long. CDR1 is LNHDA, CDR2 SQIVND, per germline (reference sequence). Trimming shortened V by 9 bases and J by 3 bases, and 18 bases separated the two germline ends. CDR3 amino acids: CASAGGAGNNQPQHF. The CDR3 DNA follows: TGTGCCAGCGCGGGGGGGGCGGGGAACAATCAGCCCCAGCATTTT.

The sample holds a few counts of this clone. This chain connects TRBV28 to TRBJ1-1; the D gene is possibly TRBD1 (5 bases). The V end lost 9 bases, the J end lost 0 bases, and 11 bases lay between the germline ends. Germline assignment: CDR1 MDHEN and CDR2 SYDVKM. The length of the CDR3 is 13 residues. CDR3 in DNA: TGTGCCAGTAACGGGGGTGTGAACACTGAAGCTTTCTTT. Encoded protein: CASNGGVNTEAFF.

This sequence joins TRBV7-3 and TRBJ2-1, with TRBD2 identical over 11 bases. Germline V gene lookup returns CDR1 SGHTA and CDR2 FQGTGA. The CDR3 totals 17 residues. With 4 bases clipped from V and 0 bases from J, the junction kept 5 bases outside the gene matches. The CDR3 coding sequence is TGTGCCAGCAGCTCGAGTAGCGGGAGGGCCTCCTACAATGAGCAGTTCTTC. As protein: CASSSSSGRASYNEQFF.

V and J are TRBV10-1 and TRBJ2-7; the match to TRBD1 covers 9 bases. The CDR3 is 15 amino acids. J lost 1 base, V lost 0 bases, and 1 base had no gene match. CDR1 is WNHNN and CDR2 is SYGVQD in the germline V gene (reference sequence). CDR3 protein: CASSESGTGSYEQYF. In DNA form, the CDR3 reads TGCGCCAGCAGTGAGTCTGGGACAGGGTCCTACGAGCAGTACTTC.